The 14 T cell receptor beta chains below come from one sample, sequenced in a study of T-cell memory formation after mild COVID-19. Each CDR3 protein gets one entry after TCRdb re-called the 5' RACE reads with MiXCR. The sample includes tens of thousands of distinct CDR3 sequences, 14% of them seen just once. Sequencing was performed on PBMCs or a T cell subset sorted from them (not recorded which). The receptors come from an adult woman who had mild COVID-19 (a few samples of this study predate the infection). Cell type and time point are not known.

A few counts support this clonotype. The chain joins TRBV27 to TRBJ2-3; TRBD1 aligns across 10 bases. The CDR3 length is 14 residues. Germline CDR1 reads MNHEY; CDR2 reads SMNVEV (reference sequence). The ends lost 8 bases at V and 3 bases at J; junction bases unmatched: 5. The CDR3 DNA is TGTGCCAGCGGTTGGACAGGGGGGACAGATACGCAGTATTTT. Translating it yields CASGWTGGTDTQYF.

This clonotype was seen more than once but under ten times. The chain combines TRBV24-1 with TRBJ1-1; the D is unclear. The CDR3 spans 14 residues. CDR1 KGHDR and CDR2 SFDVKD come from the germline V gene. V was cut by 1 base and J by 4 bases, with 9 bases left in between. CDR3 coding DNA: TGTGCCACCAGTGATTTTTCAGGCGGCACTGAAGCTTTCTTT. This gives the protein CATSDFSGGTEAFF.

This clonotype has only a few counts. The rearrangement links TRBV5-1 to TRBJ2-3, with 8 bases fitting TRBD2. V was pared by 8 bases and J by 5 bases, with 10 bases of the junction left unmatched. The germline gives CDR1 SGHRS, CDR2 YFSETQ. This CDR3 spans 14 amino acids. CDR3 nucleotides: TGCGCCAGTAGTGCCGGGACTAGTGAAGATACGCAGTATTTT. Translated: CASSAGTSEDTQYF.

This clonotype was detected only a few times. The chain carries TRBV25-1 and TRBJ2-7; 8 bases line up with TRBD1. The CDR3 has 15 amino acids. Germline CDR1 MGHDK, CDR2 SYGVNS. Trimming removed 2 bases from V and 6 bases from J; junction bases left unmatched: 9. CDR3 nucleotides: TGTGCCAGCAGTGAAACCGGGACAGGTTGGAGCGAGCAGTACTTC. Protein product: CASSETGTGWSEQYF.

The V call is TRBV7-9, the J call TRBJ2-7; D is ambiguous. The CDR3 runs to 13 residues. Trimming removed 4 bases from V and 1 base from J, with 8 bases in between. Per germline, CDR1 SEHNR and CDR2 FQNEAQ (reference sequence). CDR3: CASSSKGSYEQYF. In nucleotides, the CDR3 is TGTGCCAGCAGCTCCAAGGGTTCCTACGAGCAGTACTTC.

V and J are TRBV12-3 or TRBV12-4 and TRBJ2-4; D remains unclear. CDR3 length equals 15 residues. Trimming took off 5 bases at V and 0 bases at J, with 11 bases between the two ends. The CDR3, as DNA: TGTGCCAGCAGTCCCCCGGACGGAGCCAAAAACATTCAGTACTTC. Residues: CASSPPDGAKNIQYF.

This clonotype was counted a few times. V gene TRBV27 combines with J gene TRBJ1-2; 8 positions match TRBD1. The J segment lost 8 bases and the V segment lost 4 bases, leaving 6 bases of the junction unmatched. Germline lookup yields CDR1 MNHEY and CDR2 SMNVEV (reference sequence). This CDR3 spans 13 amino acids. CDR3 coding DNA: TGTGCCAGCAGTTACGGACAGGGTGAGGGCTACACCTTC. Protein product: CASSYGQGEGYTF.

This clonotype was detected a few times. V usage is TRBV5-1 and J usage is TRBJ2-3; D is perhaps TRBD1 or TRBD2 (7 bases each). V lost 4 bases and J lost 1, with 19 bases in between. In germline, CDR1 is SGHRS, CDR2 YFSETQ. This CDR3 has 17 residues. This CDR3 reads CASSPQGGVARTDTQYF. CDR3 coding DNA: TGCGCCAGCAGCCCCCAGGGGGGGGTTGCGCGCACAGATACGCAGTATTTT.

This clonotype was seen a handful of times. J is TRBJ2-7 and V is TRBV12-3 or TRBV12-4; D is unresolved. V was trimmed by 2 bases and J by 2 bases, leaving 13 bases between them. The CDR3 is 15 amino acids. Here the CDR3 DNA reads TGTGCCAGCAGTTTATCAGGCTCAGGCGCCTACGAGCAGTACTTC. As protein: CASSLSGSGAYEQYF.

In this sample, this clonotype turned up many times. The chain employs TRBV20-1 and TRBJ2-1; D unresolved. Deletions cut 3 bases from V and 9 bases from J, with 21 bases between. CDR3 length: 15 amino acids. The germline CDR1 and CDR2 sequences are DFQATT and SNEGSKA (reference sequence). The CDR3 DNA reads TGCAGTGCTAGTTCTGGACCGGACCCTCGGTCTGAGCAGTTCTTC. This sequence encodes CSASSGPDPRSEQFF.

The CDR3 DNA follows: TGTGCCAGCAGCACCCAGAACACCGGGGAGCTGTTTTTT. It translates to CASSTQNTGELFF. This chain joins TRBV4-2 and TRBJ2-2, with no clear D. The CDR3 extends over 13 amino acids. Germline loops: CDR1 LGHNA, CDR2 YNFKEQ. The V end was cut by 5 bases, the J end by 1 base, with 5 bases between.

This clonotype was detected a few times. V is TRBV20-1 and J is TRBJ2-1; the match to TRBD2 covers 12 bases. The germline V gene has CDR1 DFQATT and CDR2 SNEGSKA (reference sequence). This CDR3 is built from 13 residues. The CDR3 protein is CSPGLAGYNEQFF. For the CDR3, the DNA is TGCAGCCCCGGACTAGCGGGGTACAATGAGCAGTTCTTC.

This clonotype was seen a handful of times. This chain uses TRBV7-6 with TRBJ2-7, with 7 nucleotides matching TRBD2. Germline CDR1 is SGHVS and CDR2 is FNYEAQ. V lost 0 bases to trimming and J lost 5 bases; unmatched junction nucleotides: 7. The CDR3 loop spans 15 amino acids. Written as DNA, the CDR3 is TGTGCCAGCAGCTTAGCGGGAGGGCCTGGCAACGAGCAGTACTTC. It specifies CASSLAGGPGNEQYF.

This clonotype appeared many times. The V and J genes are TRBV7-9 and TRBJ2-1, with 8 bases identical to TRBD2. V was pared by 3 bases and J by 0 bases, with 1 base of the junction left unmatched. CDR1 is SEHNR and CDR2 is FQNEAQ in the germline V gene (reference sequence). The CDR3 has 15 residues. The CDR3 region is CASSFSGASYNEQFF. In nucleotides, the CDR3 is TGTGCCAGCAGCTTTAGCGGGGCCTCCTACAATGAGCAGTTCTTC.